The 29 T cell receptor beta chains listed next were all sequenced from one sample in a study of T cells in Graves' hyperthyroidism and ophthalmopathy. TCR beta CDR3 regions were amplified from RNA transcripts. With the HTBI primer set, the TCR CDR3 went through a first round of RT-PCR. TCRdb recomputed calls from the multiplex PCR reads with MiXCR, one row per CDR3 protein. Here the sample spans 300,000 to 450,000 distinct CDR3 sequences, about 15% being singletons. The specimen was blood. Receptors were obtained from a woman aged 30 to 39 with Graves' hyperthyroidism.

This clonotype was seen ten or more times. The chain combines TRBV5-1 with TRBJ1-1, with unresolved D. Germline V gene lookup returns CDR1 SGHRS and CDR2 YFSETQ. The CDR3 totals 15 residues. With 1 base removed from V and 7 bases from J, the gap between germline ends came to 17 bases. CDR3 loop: CASSLSGEIGFEAFF. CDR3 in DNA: TGCGCCAGCAGCTTGAGTGGGGAGATCGGGTTTGAAGCTTTCTTT.

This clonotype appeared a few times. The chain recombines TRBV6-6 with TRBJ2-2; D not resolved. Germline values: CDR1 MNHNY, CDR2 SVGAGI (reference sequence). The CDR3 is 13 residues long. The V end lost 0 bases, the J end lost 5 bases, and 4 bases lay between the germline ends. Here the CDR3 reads CASSYSMTGELFF. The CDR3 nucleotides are TGTGCCAGCAGTTACTCGATGACCGGGGAGCTGTTTTTT.

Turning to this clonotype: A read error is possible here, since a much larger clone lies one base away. The CDR3 nucleotides read TGTGCCAGCAGCCAAGATATAGGGATTTACAATCAGCCCCAGCATTTT. This gives the protein CASSQDIGIYNQPQHF. The V and J genes are TRBV3-1 and TRBJ1-5; D gene ambiguous. Trimming took 0 bases from V and 3 from J, leaving 12 bases between them. The CDR3 covers 16 residues. Germline assignment: CDR1 LGHDT and CDR2 YNNKEL (reference sequence). The entire variable domain, with the rest obtained from reference TRBV3-1 and TRBJ1-5, is as follows: DTAVSQTPKYLVTQMGNDKSIKCEQNLGHDTMYWYKQDSKKFLKIMFSYNNKELIINETVPNRFSPKSPDKAHLNLHINSLELGDSAVYFCASSQDIGIYNQPQHFGDGTRLSIL.

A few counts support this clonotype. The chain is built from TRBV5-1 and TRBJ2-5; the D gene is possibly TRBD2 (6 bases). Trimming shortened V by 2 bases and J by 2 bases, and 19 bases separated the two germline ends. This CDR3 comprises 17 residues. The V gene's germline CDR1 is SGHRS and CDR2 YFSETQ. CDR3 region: CASSFGHITSSQETQYF. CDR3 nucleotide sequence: TGCGCCAGCAGCTTTGGGCATATTACTAGCAGTCAAGAGACCCAGTACTTC.

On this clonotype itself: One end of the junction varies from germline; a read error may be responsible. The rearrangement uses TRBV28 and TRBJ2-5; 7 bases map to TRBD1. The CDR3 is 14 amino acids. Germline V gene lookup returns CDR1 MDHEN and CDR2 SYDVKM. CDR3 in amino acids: CASSLGDRQETQHF. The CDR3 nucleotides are TGTGCCAGCAGTTTGGGGGACAGACAAGAGACCCAGCACTTC.

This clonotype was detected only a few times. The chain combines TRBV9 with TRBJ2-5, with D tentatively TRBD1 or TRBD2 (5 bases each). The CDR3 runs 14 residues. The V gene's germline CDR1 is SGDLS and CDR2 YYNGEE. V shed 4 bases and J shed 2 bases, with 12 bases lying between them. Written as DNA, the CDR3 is TGTGCCAGCAGCATCCGAGGGGAGCAAGAGACCCAGTACTTC. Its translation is CASSIRGEQETQYF.

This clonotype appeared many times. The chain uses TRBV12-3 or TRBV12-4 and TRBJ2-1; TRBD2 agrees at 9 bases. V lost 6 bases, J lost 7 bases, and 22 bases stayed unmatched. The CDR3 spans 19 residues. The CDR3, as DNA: TGTGCCAGCAGGTACACGGGACACCTTGGGACTAGCCAAGGTAATGAGCAGTTCTTC. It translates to CASRYTGHLGTSQGNEQFF.

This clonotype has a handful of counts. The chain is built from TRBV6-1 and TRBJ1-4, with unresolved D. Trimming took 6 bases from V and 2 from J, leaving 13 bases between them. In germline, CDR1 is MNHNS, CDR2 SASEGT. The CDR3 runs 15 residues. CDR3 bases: TGTGCCAGCAGGACCGGACCGGTGACTAATGAAAAACTGTTTTTT. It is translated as CASRTGPVTNEKLFF.

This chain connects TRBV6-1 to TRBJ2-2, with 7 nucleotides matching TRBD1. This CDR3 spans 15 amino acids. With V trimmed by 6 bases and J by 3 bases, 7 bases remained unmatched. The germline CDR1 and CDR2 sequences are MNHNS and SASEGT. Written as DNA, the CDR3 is TGTGCCAGCAGACTAGACAGGGCGGACACCGGGGAGCTGTTTTTT. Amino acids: CASRLDRADTGELFF.

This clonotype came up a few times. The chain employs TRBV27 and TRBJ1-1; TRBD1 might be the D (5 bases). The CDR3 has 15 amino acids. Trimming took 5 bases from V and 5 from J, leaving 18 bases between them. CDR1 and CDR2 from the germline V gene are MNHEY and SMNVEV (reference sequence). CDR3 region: CASSPNGGFGTEAFF. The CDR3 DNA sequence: TGTGCCAGCAGTCCCAACGGGGGGTTTGGGACTGAAGCTTTCTTT.

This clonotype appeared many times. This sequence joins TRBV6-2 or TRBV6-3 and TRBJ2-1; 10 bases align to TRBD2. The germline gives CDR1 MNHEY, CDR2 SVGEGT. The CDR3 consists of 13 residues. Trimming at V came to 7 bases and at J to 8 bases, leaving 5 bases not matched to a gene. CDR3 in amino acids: CASKIAGGDEQFF. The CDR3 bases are TGTGCCAGCAAAATAGCGGGAGGTGATGAGCAGTTCTTC.

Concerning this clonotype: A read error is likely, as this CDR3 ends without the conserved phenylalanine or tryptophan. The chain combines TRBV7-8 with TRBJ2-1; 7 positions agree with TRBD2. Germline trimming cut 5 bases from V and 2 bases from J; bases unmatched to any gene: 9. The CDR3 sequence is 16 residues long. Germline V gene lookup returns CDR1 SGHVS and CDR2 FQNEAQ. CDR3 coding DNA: TGTGCCAGCAGCCCTAGCGAGGGAGGGGCCTACAATGAGCAGTTCTCC. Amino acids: CASSPSEGGAYNEQFS.

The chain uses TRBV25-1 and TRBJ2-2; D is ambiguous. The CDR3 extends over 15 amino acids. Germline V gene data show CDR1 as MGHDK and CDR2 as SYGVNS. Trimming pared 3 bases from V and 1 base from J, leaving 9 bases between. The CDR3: CASSDPRQNTGELFF. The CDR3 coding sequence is TGTGCCAGCAGTGACCCCCGACAGAACACCGGGGAGCTGTTTTTT.

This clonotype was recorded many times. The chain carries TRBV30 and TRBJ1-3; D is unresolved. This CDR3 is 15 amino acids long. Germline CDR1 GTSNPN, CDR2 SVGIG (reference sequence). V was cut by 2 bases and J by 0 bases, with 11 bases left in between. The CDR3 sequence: CAWSPAQRSGNTIYF. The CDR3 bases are TGTGCCTGGAGTCCCGCACAGCGCTCTGGAAACACCATATATTTT. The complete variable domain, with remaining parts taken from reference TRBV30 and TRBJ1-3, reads SQTIHQWPATLVQPVGSPLSLECTVEGTSNPNLYWYRQAAGRGLQLLFYSVGIGQISSEVPQNLSASRPQDRQFILSSKKLLLSDSGFYLCAWSPAQRSGNTIYFGEGSWLTVV.

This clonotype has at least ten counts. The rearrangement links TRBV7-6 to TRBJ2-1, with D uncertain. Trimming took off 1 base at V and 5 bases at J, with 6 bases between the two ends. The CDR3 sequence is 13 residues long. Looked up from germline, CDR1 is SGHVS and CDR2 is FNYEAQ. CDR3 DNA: TGTGCCAGCAGCTTAGGGGAAAACAATGAGCAGTTCTTC. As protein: CASSLGENNEQFF.

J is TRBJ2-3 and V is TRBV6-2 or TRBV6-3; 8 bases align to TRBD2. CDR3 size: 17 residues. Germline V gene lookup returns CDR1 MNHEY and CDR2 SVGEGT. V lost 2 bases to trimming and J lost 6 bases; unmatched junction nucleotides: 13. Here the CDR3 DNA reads TGTGCCAGCAGTTACCCGTCCGGGGGGGGACGGGGGGATACGCAGTATTTT. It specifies CASSYPSGGGRGDTQYF.

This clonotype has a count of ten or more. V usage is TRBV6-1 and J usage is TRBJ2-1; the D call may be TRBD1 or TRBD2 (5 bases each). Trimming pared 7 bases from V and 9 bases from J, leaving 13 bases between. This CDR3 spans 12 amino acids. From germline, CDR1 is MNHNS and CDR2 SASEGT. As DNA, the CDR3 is TGTGCCAGCAACCGGGACGGAAGTGAGCAGTTCTTC. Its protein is CASNRDGSEQFF.

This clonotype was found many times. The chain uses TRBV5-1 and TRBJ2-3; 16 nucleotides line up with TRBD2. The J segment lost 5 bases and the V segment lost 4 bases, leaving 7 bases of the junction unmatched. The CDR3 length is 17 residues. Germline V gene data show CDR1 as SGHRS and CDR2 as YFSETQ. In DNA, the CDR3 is TGCGCCAGCAGCCCGGGACTAGCGGGAGGGCCTCAAGATACGCAGTATTTT. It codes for CASSPGLAGGPQDTQYF.

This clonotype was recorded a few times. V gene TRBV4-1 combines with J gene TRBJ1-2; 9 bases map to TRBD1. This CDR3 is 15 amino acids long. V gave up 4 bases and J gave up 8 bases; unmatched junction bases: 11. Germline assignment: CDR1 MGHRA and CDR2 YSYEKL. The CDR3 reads CASSPGQGRGVGYTF. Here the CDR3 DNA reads TGCGCCAGCAGCCCGGGACAGGGCCGAGGGGTCGGCTACACCTTC.

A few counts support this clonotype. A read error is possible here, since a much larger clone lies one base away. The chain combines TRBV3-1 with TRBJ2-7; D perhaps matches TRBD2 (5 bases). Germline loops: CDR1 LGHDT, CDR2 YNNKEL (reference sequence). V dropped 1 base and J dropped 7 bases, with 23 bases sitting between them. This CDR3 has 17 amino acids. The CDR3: CASSQGSLDFSRSEQYF. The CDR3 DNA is TGTGCCAGCAGCCAAGGATCCCTGGACTTTAGCAGGAGTGAGCAGTACTTC.

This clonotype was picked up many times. The CDR3: CASATRAGHYNEQFF. In DNA form, the CDR3 reads TGTGCCAGCGCCACTCGGGCGGGGCACTACAATGAGCAGTTCTTC. This chain joins TRBV28 and TRBJ2-1; D might be TRBD2 (6 bases). Trimming removed 8 bases from V and 3 bases from J, with 17 bases in between. Germline assignment: CDR1 MDHEN and CDR2 SYDVKM. The CDR3 has 15 residues.

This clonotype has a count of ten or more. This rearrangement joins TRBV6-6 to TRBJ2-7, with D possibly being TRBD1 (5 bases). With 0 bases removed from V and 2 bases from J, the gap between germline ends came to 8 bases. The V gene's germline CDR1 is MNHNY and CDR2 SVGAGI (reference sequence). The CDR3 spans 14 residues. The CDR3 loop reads CASSYSGRAYEQYF. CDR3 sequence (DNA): TGTGCCAGCAGTTACTCGGGCAGGGCCTACGAGCAGTACTTC.

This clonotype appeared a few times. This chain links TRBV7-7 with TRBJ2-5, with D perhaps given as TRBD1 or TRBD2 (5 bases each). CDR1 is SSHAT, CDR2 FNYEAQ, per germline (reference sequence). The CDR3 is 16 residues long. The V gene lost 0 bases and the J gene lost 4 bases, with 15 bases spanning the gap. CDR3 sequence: CASSLALGHGGETQYF. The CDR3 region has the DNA TGTGCCAGCAGCTTAGCGCTCGGACACGGAGGAGAGACCCAGTACTTC.

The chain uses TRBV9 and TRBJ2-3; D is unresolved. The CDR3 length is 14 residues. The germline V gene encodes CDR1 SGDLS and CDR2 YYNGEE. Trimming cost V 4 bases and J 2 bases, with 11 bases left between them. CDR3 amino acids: CASSPYTATDTQYF. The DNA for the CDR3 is TGTGCCAGCAGCCCTTATACGGCCACAGATACGCAGTATTTT.

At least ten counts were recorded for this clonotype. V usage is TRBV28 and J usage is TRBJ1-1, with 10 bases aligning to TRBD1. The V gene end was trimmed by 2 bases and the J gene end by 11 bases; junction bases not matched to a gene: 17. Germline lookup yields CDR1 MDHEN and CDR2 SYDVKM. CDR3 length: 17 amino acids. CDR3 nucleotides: TGTGCCAGCAGTTTAAGGGGGTCCCGGGACAGGGGACGGGAGGCTTTCTTT. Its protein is CASSLRGSRDRGREAFF.

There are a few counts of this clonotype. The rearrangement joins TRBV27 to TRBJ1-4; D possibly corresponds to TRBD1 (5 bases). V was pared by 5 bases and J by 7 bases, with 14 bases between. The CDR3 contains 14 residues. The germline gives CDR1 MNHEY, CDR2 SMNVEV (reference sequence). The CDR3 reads CASSPLGAVEKLFF. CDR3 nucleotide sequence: TGTGCCAGCAGTCCCCTTGGGGCGGTTGAAAAACTGTTTTTT.

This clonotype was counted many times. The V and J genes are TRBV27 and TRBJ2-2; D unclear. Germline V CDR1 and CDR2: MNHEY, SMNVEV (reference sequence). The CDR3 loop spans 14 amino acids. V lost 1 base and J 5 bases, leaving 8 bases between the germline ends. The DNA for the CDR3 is TGTGCCAGCAGTTTATTCCCAGCTACCGGGGAGCTGTTTTTT. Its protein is CASSLFPATGELFF.

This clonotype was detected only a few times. Written as DNA, the CDR3 is TGTGCCAGCAGCGTAGAACCAGAAAGTGGGGAGCAGTACTTC. Translating it yields CASSVEPESGEQYF. V usage is TRBV9 and J usage is TRBJ2-7; D unclear. The CDR3 contains 14 residues. The germline CDR1 and CDR2 sequences are SGDLS and YYNGEE. Trimming pared 0 bases from V and 7 bases from J, leaving 14 bases between. The whole variable domain, remainder taken from reference TRBV9 and TRBJ2-7, is DSGVTQTPKHLITATGQRVTLRCSPRSGDLSVYWYQQSLDQGLQFLIQYYNGEERAKGNILERFSAQQFPDLHSELNLSSLELGDSALYFCASSVEPESGEQYFGPGTRLTVT.

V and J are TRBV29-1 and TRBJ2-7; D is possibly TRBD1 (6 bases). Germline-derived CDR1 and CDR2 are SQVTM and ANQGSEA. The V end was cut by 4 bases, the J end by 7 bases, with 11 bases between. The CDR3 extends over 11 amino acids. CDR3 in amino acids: CSVVGADEQYF. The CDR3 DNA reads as TGCAGCGTTGTGGGGGCGGATGAGCAGTACTTC.